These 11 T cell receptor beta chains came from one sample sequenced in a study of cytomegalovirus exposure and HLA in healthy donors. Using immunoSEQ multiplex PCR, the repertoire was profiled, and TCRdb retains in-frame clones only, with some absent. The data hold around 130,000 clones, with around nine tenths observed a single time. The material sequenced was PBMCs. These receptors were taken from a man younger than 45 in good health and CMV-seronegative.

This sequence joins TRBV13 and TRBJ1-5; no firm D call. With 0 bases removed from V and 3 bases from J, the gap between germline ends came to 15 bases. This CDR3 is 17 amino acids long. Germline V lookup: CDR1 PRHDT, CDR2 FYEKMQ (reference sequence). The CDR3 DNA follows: TGTGCCAGCAGCTTAGGGCTCAGCGGGAAGGACAATCAGCCCCAGCATTTT. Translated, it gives CASSLGLSGKDNQPQHF.

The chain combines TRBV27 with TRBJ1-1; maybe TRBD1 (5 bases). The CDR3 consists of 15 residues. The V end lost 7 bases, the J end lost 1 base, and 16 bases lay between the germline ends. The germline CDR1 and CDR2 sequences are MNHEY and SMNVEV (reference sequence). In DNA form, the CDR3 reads TGTGCCAGCATCCTGGGGGGTAAGGGGAACACTGAAGCTTTCTTT. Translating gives CASILGGKGNTEAFF.

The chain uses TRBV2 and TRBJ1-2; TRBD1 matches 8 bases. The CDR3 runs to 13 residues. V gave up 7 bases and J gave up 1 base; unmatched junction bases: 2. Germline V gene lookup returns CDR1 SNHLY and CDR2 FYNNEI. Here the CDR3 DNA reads TGTGCCAGCACAGGGGGCGATAACTATGGCTACACCTTC. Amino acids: CASTGGDNYGYTF.

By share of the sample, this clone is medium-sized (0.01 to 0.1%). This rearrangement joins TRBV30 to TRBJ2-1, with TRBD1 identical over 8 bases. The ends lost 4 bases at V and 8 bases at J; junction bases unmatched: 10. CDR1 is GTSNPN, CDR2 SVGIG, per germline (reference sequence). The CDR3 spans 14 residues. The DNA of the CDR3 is TGTGCCTGGAAAAACAGGGGGGATATGGATGAGCAGTTCTTC. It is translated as CAWKNRGDMDEQFF. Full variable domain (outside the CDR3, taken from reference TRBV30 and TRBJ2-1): SQTIHQWPATLVQPVGSPLSLECTVEGTSNPNLYWYRQAAGRGLQLLFYSVGIGQISSEVPQNLSASRPQDRQFILSSKKLLLSDSGFYLCAWKNRGDMDEQFFGPGTRLTVL.

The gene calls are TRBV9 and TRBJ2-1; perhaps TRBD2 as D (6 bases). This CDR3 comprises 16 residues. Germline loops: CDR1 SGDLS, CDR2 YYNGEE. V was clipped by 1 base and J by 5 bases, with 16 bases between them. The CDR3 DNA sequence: TGTGCCAGCAGCGTATTTCCGGGACTCGGAAACAATGAGCAGTTCTTC. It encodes CASSVFPGLGNNEQFF.

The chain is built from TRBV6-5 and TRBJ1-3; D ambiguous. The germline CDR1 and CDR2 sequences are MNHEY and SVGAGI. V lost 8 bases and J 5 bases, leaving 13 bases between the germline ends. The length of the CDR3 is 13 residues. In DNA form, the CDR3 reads TGTGCCAGCGCGGAGTCGGGGAGAAACACCATATATTTT. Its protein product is CASAESGRNTIYF.

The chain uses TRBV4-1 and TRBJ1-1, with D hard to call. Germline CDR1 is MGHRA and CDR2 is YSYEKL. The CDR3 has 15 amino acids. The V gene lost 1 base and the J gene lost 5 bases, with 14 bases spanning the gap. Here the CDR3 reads CASSQGAGIGTEAFF. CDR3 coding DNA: TGCGCCAGCAGCCAAGGGGCAGGAATCGGAACTGAAGCTTTCTTT.

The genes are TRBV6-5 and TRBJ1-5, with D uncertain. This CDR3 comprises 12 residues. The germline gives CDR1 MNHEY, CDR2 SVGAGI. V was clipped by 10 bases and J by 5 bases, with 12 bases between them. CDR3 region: CATQRSYQPQHF. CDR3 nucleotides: TGTGCCACCCAACGGAGCTATCAGCCCCAGCATTTT.

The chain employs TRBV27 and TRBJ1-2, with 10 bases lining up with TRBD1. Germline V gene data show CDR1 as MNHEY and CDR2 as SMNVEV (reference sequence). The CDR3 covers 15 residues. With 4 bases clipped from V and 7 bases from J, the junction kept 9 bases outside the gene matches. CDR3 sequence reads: CASSSGQGGTSGYTF. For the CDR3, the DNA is TGTGCCAGCAGTTCCGGACAGGGGGGCACTTCTGGCTACACCTTC.

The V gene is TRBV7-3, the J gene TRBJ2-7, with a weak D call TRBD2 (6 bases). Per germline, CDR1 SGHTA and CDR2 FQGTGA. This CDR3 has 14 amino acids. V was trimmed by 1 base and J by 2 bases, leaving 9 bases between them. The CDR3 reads CASSLIGGAYEQYF. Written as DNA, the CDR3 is TGTGCCAGCAGCTTAATCGGGGGAGCCTACGAGCAGTACTTC.

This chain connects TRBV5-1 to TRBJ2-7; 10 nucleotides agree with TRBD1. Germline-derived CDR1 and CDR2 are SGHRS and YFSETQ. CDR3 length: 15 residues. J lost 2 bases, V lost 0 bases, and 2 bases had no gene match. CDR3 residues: CASSLDGQGAYEQYF. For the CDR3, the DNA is TGCGCCAGCAGCTTGGACGGACAGGGGGCCTACGAGCAGTACTTC.